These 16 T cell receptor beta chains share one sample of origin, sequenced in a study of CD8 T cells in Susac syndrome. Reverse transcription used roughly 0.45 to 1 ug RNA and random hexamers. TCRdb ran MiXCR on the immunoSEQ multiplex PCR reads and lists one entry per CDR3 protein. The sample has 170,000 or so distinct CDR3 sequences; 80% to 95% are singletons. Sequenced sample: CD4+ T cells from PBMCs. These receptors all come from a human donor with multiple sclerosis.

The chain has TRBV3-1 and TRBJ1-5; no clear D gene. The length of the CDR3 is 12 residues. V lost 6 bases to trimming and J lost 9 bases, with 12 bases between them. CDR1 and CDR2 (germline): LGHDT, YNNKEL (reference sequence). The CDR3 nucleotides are TGTGCCAGCAGATTAGGTGGCGGGCCCCAGCATTTT. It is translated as CASRLGGGPQHF.

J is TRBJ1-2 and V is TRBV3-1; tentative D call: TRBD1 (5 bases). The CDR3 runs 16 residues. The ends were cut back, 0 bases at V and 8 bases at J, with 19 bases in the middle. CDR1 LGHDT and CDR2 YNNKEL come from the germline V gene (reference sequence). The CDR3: CASSQDFRQGDGGYTF. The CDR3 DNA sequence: TGTGCCAGCAGCCAAGACTTTAGGCAGGGCGATGGGGGCTACACCTTC.

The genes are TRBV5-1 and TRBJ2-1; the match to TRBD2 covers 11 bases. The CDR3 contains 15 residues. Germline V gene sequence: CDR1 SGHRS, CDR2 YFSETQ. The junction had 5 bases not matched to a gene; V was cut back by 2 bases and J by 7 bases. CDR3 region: CASSFLAGGSNEQFF. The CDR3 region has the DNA TGCGCCAGCAGCTTCTTAGCGGGAGGGTCGAATGAGCAGTTCTTC.

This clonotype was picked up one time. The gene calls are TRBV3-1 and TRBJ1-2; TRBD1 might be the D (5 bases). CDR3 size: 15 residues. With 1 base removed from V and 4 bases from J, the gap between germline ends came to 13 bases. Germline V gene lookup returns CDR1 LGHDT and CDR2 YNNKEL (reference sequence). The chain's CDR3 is CASSQGGASGYGYTF. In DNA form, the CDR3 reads TGTGCCAGCAGCCAAGGAGGGGCTAGTGGCTATGGCTACACCTTC.

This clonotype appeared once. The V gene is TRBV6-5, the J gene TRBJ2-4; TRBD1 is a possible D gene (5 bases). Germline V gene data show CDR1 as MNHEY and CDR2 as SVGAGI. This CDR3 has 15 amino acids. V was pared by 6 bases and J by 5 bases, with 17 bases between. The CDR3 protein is CASRATGGHENIQYF. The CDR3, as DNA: TGTGCCAGCAGGGCGACGGGCGGACACGAAAACATTCAGTACTTC.

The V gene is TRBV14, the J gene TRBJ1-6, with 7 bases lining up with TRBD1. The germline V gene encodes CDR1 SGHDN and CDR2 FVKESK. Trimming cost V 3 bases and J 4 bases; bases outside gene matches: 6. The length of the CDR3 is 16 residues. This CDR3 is CASSQETGLYNSPLHF. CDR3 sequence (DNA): TGTGCCAGCAGCCAGGAGACAGGGTTGTATAATTCACCCCTCCACTTT. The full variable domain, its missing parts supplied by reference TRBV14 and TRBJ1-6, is EAGVTQFPSHSVIEKGQTVTLRCDPISGHDNLYWYRRVMGKEIKFLLHFVKESKQDESGMPNNRFLAERTGGTYSTLKVQPAELEDSGVYFCASSQETGLYNSPLHFGNGTRLTVT.

CDR3 nucleotide sequence: TGTGCCAGCAGCTTTTCAGGGAGGCAGCCCCAGCATTTT. It translates to CASSFSGRQPQHF. This chain uses TRBV5-6 with TRBJ1-5; TRBD1 is a possible D gene (5 bases). Trimming took off 2 bases at V and 7 bases at J, with 10 bases between the two ends. From germline, CDR1 is SGHDT and CDR2 YYEEEE. This CDR3 has 13 amino acids.

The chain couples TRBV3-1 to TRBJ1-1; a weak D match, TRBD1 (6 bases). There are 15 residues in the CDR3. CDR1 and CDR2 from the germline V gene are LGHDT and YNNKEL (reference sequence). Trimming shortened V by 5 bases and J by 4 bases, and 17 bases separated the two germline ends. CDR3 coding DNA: TGTGCCAGCAGCACCCAGTGGACAGCAACCACTGAAGCTTTCTTT. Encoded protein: CASSTQWTATTEAFF.

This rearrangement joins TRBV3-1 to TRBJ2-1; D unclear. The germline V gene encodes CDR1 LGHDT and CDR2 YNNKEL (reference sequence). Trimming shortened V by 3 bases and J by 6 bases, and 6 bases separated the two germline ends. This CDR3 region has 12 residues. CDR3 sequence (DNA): TGTGCCAGCAGCCATACGCTCAATGAGCAGTTCTTC. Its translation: CASSHTLNEQFF.

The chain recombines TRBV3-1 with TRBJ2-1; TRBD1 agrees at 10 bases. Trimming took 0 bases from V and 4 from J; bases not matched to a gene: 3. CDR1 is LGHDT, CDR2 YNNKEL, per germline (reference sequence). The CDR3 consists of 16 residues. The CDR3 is CASSQDDRGRYNEQFF. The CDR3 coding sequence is TGTGCCAGCAGCCAAGACGACAGGGGGCGGTACAATGAGCAGTTCTTC.

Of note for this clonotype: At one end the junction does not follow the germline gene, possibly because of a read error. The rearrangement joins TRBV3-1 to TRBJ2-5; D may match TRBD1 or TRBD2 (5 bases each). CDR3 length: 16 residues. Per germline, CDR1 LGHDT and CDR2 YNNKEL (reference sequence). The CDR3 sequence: CASSQDLGPYQEAQYF. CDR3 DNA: TGTGCCAGCAGCCAAGATCTGGGACCGTACCAAGAGGCCCAGTACTTC.

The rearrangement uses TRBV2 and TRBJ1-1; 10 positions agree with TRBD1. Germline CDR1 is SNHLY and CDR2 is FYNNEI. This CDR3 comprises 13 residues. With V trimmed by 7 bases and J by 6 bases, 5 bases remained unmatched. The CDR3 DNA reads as TGTGCCAGCAACGACAGGGGGCTGGCTGAAGCTTTCTTT. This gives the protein CASNDRGLAEAFF.

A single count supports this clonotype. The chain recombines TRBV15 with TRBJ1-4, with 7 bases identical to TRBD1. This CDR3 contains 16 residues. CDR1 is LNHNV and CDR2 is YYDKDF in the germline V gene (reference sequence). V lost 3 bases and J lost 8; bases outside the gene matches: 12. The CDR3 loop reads CATSRVTQGGEEKLFF. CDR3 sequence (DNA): TGTGCCACCAGCAGGGTAACGCAGGGGGGGGAAGAAAAACTGTTTTTT. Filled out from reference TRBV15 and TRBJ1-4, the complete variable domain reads DAMVIQNPRYQVTQFGKPVTLSCSQTLNHNVMYWYQQKSSQAPKLLFHYYDKDFNNEADTPDNFQSRRPNTSFCFLDIRSPGLGDTAMYLCATSRVTQGGEEKLFFGSGTQLSVL.

The CDR3 loop reads CSASAVGRDTGELFF. CDR3 coding DNA: TGCAGTGCTAGCGCCGTGGGGAGGGACACCGGGGAGCTGTTTTTT. The rearrangement joins TRBV20-1 to TRBJ2-2; 7 nucleotides match TRBD2. Looked up from germline, CDR1 is DFQATT and CDR2 is SNEGSKA (reference sequence). This CDR3 contains 15 residues. Trimming at V came to 3 bases and at J to 3 bases, leaving 7 bases not matched to a gene.

The CDR3: CAWKTGRGTEAFF. The CDR3 region has the DNA TGTGCCTGGAAGACAGGGAGGGGCACTGAAGCTTTCTTT. The chain couples TRBV30 to TRBJ1-1, with 7 bases aligning to TRBD1. Losses at the gene ends were 4 bases for V and 4 bases for J; bases not matched to a gene: 6. The CDR3 length is 13 residues. Germline V gene data show CDR1 as GTSNPN and CDR2 as SVGIG (reference sequence).

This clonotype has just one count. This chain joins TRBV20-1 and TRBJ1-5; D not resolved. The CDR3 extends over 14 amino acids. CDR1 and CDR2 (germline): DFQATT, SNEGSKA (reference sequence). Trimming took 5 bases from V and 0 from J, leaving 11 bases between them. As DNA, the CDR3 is TGCAGTGCTCCGGACCCTTATAGCAATCAGCCCCAGCATTTT. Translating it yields CSAPDPYSNQPQHF.